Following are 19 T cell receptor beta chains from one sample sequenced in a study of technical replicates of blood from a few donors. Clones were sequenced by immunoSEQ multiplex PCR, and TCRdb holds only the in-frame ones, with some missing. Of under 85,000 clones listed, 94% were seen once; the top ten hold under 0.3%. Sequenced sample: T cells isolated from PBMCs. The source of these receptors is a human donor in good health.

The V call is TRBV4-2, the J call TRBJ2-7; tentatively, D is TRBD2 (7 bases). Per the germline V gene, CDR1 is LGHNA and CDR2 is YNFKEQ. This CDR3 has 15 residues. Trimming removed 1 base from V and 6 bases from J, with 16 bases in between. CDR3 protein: CASSQVRGGALEQYF. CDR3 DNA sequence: TGTGCCAGCAGCCAAGTCCGCGGGGGCGCTCTCGAGCAGTACTTC.

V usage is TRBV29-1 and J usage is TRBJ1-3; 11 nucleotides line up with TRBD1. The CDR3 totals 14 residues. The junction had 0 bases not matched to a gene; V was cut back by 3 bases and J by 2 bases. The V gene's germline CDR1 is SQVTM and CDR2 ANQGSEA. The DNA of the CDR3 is TGCAGCGTTGAGGACAGGGGGCCTGGAAACACCATATATTTT. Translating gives CSVEDRGPGNTIYF.

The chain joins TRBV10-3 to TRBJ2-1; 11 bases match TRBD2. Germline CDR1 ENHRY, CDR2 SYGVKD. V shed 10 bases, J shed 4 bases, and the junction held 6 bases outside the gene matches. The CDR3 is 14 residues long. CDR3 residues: CATRLAGSYNEQFF. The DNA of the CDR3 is TGTGCCACGCGACTAGCGGGAAGTTACAATGAGCAGTTCTTC.

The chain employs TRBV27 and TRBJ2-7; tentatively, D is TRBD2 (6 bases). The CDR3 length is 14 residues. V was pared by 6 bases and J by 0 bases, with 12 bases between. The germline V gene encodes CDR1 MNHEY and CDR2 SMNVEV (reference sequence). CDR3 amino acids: CASRGTLSSYEQYF. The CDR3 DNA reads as TGTGCCAGCAGGGGGACTCTTAGCTCCTACGAGCAGTACTTC.

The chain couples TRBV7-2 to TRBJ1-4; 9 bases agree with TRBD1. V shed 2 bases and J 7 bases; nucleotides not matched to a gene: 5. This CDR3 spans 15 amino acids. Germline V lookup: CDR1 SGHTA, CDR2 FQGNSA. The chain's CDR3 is CASSLQDRGGEKLFF. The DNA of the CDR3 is TGTGCCAGCAGCTTACAGGACAGGGGTGGTGAAAAACTGTTTTTT.

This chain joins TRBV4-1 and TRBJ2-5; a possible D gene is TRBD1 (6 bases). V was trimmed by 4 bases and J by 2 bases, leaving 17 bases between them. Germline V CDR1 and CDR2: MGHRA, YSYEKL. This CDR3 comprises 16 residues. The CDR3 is CASSPPGLTGQETQYF. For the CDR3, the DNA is TGCGCCAGCAGCCCGCCTGGGTTGACAGGACAAGAGACCCAGTACTTC.

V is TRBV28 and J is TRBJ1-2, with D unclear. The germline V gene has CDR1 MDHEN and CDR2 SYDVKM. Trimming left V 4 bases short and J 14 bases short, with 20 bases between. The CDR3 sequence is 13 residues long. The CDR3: CASSSQWTSPGTF. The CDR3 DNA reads TGTGCCAGCAGTTCCCAATGGACCTCCCCGGGAACCTTC.

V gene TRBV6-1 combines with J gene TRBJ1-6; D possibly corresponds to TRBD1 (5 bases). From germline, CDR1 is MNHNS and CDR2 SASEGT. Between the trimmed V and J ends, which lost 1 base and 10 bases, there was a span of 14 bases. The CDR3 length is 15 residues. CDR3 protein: CASSEGPGGGSPLHF. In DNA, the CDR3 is TGTGCCAGCAGTGAAGGACCCGGGGGAGGGTCACCCCTCCACTTT.

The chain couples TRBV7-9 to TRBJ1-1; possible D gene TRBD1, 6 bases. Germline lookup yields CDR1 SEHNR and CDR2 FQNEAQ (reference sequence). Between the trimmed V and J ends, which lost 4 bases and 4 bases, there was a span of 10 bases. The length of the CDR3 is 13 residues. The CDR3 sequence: CASSSRGVTEAFF. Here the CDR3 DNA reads TGTGCCAGCAGCTCCAGGGGTGTCACTGAAGCTTTCTTT.

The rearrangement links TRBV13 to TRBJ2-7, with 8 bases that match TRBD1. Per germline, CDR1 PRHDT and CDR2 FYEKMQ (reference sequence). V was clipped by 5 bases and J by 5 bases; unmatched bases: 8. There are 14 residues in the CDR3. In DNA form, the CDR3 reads TGTGCCAGCAGCACCCGACAGGGGAGGAACGAGCAGTACTTC. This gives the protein CASSTRQGRNEQYF.

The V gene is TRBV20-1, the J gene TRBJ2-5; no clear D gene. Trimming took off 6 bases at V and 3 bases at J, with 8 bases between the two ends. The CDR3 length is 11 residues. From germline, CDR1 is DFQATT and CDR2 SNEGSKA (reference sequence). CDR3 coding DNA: TGCAGTGCATTGGCAGAAGAGACCCAGTACTTC. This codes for CSALAEETQYF.

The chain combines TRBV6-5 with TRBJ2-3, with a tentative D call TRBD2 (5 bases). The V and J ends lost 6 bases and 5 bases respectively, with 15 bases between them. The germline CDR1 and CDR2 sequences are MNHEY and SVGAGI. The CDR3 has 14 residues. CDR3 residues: CASSWGVGVDTQYF. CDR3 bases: TGTGCCAGCAGCTGGGGAGTGGGTGTAGATACGCAGTATTTT.

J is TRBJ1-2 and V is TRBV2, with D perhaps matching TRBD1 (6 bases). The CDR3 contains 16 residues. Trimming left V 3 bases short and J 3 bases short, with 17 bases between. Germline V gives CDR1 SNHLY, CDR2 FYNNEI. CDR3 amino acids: CASSDSNRGQYYGYTF. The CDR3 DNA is TGTGCCAGCAGTGACTCAAATAGAGGACAGTACTATGGCTACACCTTC.

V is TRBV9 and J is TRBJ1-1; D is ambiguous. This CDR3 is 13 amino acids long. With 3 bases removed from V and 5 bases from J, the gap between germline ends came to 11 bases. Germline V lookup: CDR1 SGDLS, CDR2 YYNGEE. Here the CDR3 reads CASSGEGGTEAFF. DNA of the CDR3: TGTGCCAGCAGCGGGGAGGGAGGTACTGAAGCTTTCTTT.

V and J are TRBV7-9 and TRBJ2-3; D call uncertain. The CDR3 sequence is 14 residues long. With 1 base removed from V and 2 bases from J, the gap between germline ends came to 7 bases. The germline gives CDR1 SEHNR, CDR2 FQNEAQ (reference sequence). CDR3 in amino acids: CASSLELFTDTQYF. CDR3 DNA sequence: TGTGCCAGCAGCTTAGAACTCTTCACAGATACGCAGTATTTT.

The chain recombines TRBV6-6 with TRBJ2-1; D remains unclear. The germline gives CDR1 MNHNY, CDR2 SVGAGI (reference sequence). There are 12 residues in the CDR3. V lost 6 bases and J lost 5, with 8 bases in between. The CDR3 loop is CASRQVDNEQFF. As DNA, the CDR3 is TGTGCCAGCAGGCAGGTGGACAATGAGCAGTTCTTC.

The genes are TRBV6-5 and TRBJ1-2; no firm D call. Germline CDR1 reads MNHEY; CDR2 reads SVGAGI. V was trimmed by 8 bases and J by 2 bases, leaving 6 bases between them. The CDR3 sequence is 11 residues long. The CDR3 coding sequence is TGTGCCAGCTTTAGCAACTATGGCTACACCTTC. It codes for CASFSNYGYTF.

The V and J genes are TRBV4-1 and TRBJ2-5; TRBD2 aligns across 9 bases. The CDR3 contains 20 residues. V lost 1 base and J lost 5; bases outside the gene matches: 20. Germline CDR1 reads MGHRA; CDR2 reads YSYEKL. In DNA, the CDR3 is TGCGCCAGCAGCCAAGCCCAGCCTAGCGGGATAAGAAAGGGGGGGGAGACCCAGTACTTC. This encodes CASSQAQPSGIRKGGETQYF.

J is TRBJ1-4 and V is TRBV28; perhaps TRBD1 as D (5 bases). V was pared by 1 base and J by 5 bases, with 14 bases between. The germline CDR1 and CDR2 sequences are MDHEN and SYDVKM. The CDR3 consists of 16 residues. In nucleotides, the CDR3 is TGTGCCAGCAGTTTATTTCAGGGAAGGCCCAATGAAAAACTGTTTTTT. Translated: CASSLFQGRPNEKLFF.